This TCR beta chain was retrieved from a study of blood T cells in healthy people across ages. A second roughly 6 to 11 cycle PCR used barcoded and J-beta primers. In TCRdb, the 5' RACE reads were re-called with MiXCR into one record per CDR3 protein. The top ten clones hold over 5.5% of a sample with around 1.5 million distinct CDR3 sequences, roughly 60% of them seen once. Peripheral blood samples of 9.5 to 10 milliliters were drawn from each donor. Trimming cost V 3 bases and J 2 bases, with 14 bases left between them. This CDR3 has 15 residues. Findings and caveats of the study: Higher naive T cell percentage went strongly together with higher TCR beta diversity.

A note on this clonotype: No antigen is known for it.

The V and J genes are TRBV12-3 or TRBV12-4 and TRBJ2-7; weak D call: TRBD2 (5 bases). The sample consisted of blood. The origin of this receptor is a man aged 18 to 35 in good health. The DNA for the CDR3 is TGTGCCAGCAGTTTCGGCGGGCCTAAAACCTACGAGCAGTACTTC. As protein: CASSFGGPKTYEQYF.